The rows below give T cell receptor beta chains drawn from one sample of a study of blood T cell repertoires in COVID-19. Assay: immunoSEQ multiplex PCR; the TCRdb copy retains only in-frame clones and omits some. The sample lists 100,000 or so clones; less than 85% were seen once. The sample consisted of peripheral blood. These receptors were obtained from a woman in her sixties with acute or convalescent COVID-19. The CDR3 runs from the conserved cysteine through the conserved F or W. A D gene is named only where the DNA matches it firmly.

V	D	J	CDR3
TRBV6-5	TRBD1	TRBJ1-6	CASVRDRMNSPLHF
TRBV6-5	-	TRBJ1-1	CASREGGWVNTEAFF
TRBV7-9	TRBD1	TRBJ1-2	CASSLEGSPGQGTYTF
TRBV7-2	-	TRBJ1-4	CASSSRQENEKLFF
TRBV5-1	-	TRBJ1-3	CASSLAGATASGNTIYF
TRBV19	TRBD2	TRBJ2-3	CASSRASGGPGDTQYF
TRBV24-1	-	TRBJ1-2	CATSDFAGGYTF
TRBV7-2	-	TRBJ2-7	CASSSTGGAYEQYF
TRBV13	-	TRBJ1-6	CASSSLTGDGTYNSPLHF
TRBV13	-	TRBJ2-2	CASSERQGRGRGGELFF
TRBV5-6	TRBD1	TRBJ1-2	CASSIGQGAVYGYTF
TRBV9	-	TRBJ1-2	CASSEPGLPRGYTF
TRBV11-3	TRBD1	TRBJ1-1	CASRDRDSNTEAFF
TRBV5-1	-	TRBJ1-1	CASSLARDTEAFF
TRBV24-1	TRBD1	TRBJ1-4	CATSESGTGYEKLFF
TRBV6-4	-	TRBJ1-2	CASSDSSRDGGYTF
TRBV6-4	TRBD1	TRBJ1-6	CASSTGGGSSYNSPLHF
TRBV2	-	TRBJ2-2	CASNGLMTGELFF
TRBV5-6	-	TRBJ1-1	CASRLFWEGNTEAFF
TRBV5-1	-	TRBJ2-1	CASSLAPEQEQFF
TRBV5-6	TRBD1	TRBJ2-4	CASSFGTGGLDIQYF
TRBV12-3/TRBV12-4	-	TRBJ1-4	CASSLRRNEKLFF
TRBV30	-	TRBJ1-6	CAWSRGDYNSPLHF
TRBV29-1	TRBD1	TRBJ1-5	CSVSTGVNQPQHF
TRBV7-9	-	TRBJ1-6	CASSLTGRNSPLHF
TRBV7-3	TRBD1	TRBJ1-1	CASSGQGSSEAFF
TRBV19	-	TRBJ2-5	CASSLQGGETQYF
TRBV30	-	TRBJ2-2	CAWSVSGSTGELFF
TRBV3-1/TRBV3-2	-	TRBJ1-1	CASSQGAGNTEAFF
TRBV4-2	-	TRBJ1-4	CASSQDGVQRPFATNEKLFF
TRBV7-9	-	TRBJ2-7	CASSYTSFSYEQYF
TRBV6-2/TRBV6-3	TRBD1	TRBJ1-4	CASSSRDRGATNEKLFF
TRBV28	TRBD1	TRBJ2-7	CATLDRGLYEQYF
TRBV20-1	TRBD1	TRBJ1-2	CSANTGGRLTF
TRBV5-1	-	TRBJ2-3	CASSSGLLTDTQYF
TRBV9	TRBD2	TRBJ2-3	CASSVRLAGAEDTQYF
TRBV7-3	-	TRBJ1-1	CASSFRDTDTEAFF
TRBV6-5	TRBD2	TRBJ2-3	CASSPGLATNTQYF
TRBV10-3	TRBD1	TRBJ2-3	CATSLRDREDTQYF
TRBV6-1	-	TRBJ1-2	CASSDMVGSSFYGYTF
TRBV5-1	-	TRBJ1-3	CASSGGIGVSGNTIYF
TRBV13	TRBD1	TRBJ2-3	CASSLGDRDGDTQYF
TRBV28	TRBD1	TRBJ1-6	CASKRGTENSPLHF
TRBV30	TRBD1	TRBJ1-2	CAWSGQGNYGYTF
TRBV11-2	-	TRBJ1-2	CASSLAGDVANYGYTF